Listed below are T cell receptor beta chains from one sample, sequenced in a study of cytomegalovirus exposure and HLA in healthy donors. Sequencing was performed with immunoSEQ multiplex PCR; in TCRdb, only in-frame clones are kept and a portion is missing. This table has 100,000 to 120,000 clones, approximately 79% appearing once. Material: PBMCs. These receptors were taken from a man younger than 40 in good health and CMV-seropositive. CDR3s include the opening cysteine and the closing phenylalanine or tryptophan. A D gene is named only where the DNA matches it firmly. Clone size is shown for a subset of rows, as once, few, many or a class of expanded clone.

j_call v_call cdr3_length d_call clone_size cdr3_nt cdr3_aa
TRBJ1-3 TRBV6-1 14 - - TGTGCCAGCAGTGAGATCGGGGTCTGGGACACCATATATTTT CASSEIGVWDTIYF
TRBJ2-3 TRBV7-3 15 - - TGTGCCAGCAGCTTAGGGCTAGCCGGAGCAGATACGCAGTATTTT CASSLGLAGADTQYF
TRBJ1-1 TRBV4-1 13 TRBD1 - TGCGCCAGCAGCCCTGGACAGGGGGCGGAAGCTTTCTTT CASSPGQGAEAFF
TRBJ2-3 TRBV6-6 15 TRBD1 once TGTGCCAGCAGCCCGGACAGGGAACGCACAGATACGCAGTATTTT CASSPDRERTDTQYF
TRBJ2-5 TRBV20-1 10 TRBD2 - TGCAGTGTAGCGGGGGAGACCCAGTACTTC CSVAGETQYF
TRBJ2-3 TRBV9 15 TRBD1 - TGTGCCAGCAGTCGAAACAGGGGCAACACAGATACGCAGTATTTT CASSRNRGNTDTQYF
TRBJ2-1 TRBV7-3 15 - - TGTGCCAGCAGCTTAACCGGTGGCGGGGCCAGTGAGCAGTTCTTC CASSLTGGGASEQFF
TRBJ1-6 TRBV6-5 14 - - TGTGCCAGCAAGACAGCTACCTATAATTCACCCCTCCACTTT CASKTATYNSPLHF
TRBJ1-4 TRBV2 15 TRBD1 - TGTGCCAGCAGTGTAGCTACAGGGGATGGCGAAAAACTGTTTTTT CASSVATGDGEKLFF
TRBJ1-2 TRBV5-1 16 TRBD1 - TGCGCCAGCAGCCCCGGGACAGGGGACTCTAACTATGGCTACACCTTC CASSPGTGDSNYGYTF
TRBJ1-2 TRBV5-1 15 - - TGCGCCAGCAGTTACGGAGACCCCCCTAACTATGGCTACACCTTC CASSYGDPPNYGYTF
TRBJ1-1 TRBV6-1 16 - - TGTGCCAGCAGTGAATTGTGGAAGGGGTCGAACACTGAAGCTTTCTTT CASSELWKGSNTEAFF
TRBJ2-2 TRBV7-2 17 - - TGTGCCAGCAGCTTACTCTTCGGGGAAACTAACACCGGGGAGCTGTTTTTT CASSLLFGETNTGELFF
TRBJ1-4 TRBV19 16 - - TGTGCCAGTAGTATAGAAGGGGGATCAACTAATGAAAAACTGTTTTTT CASSIEGGSTNEKLFF
TRBJ1-2 TRBV7-9 13 TRBD1 - TGTGCCAGCAGCTATTTCGACAGGGACGGCTACACCTTC CASSYFDRDGYTF
TRBJ2-7 TRBV2 14 - - TGTGCCAGCAGTCGACAGCGCCCGGGTCGCGAGCAGTACTTC CASSRQRPGREQYF
TRBJ2-2 TRBV7-2 19 TRBD2 once TGTGCCAGCAGCTTAGCGGGACTAGCGATTATGTCGAACACCGGGGAGCTGTTTTTT CASSLAGLAIMSNTGELFF
TRBJ1-1 TRBV12-5 16 TRBD1 - TGTGCTAGTGGTTCCTCCGGGACAGGGGGCAACCCTGAAGCTTTCTTT CASGSSGTGGNPEAFF
TRBJ2-3 TRBV19 16 - - TGTGCCAGTAGTAGGGGCCGACAGGAATTAAGGGATACGCAGTATTTT CASSRGRQELRDTQYF
TRBJ1-5 TRBV2 14 - - TGTGCCAGCAGTGCCAGTCCCGGGGATCAGCCCCAGCATTTT CASSASPGDQPQHF
TRBJ1-6 TRBV7-2 15 TRBD1 - TGTGCCAGCAGCGTACAGGGGGGTGATAATTCACCCCTCCACTTT CASSVQGGDNSPLHF
TRBJ1-3 TRBV7-6 16 - - TGTGCCAGCAGCTTTCAGGGCGCAGGTGCCGGAAACACCATATATTTT CASSFQGAGAGNTIYF
TRBJ2-5 TRBV18 14 - - TGTGCCAGCTCACCACCGGGAGGCAGCGAGACCCAGTACTTC CASSPPGGSETQYF
TRBJ2-7 TRBV6-5 15 TRBD2 - TGTGCCAGCAGTTATGGGACTAGCCCCTCTTCCGAGCAGTACTTC CASSYGTSPSSEQYF